The 32 T cell receptor beta chains below were found in one sample sequenced in a study of T-cell memory formation after mild COVID-19. TCRdb passed the 5' RACE reads through MiXCR, listing each CDR3 protein once. The sample includes tens of thousands of distinct CDR3 sequences, about an eighth of them seen just once. Source material: PBMCs or a T cell subset sorted from them (not recorded which). Receptors were obtained from an adult woman who had mild COVID-19 (a few samples of this study predate the infection). Cell type and time point are not known.

This clonotype was counted only a few times. The chain uses TRBV2 and TRBJ1-2; 8 bases are a match to TRBD1. CDR1 is SNHLY, CDR2 FYNNEI, per germline. This CDR3 has 14 amino acids. V lost 4 bases to trimming and J lost 4 bases; unmatched junction nucleotides: 5. CDR3 nucleotide sequence: TGTGCCAGCAGTGTGTCGGGACAGGCCTATGGCTACACCTTC. As protein: CASSVSGQAYGYTF.

This clonotype was detected many times. The J gene is TRBJ2-1, the V gene TRBV29-1, with 10 bases aligning to TRBD2. In germline, CDR1 is SQVTM, CDR2 ANQGSEA. The junction had 4 bases not matched to a gene; V was cut back by 7 bases and J by 4 bases. The CDR3 extends over 13 amino acids. CDR3 sequence (DNA): TGCAGCGCCCGACTAGCGGGTTACAATGAGCAGTTCTTC. This translates into CSARLAGYNEQFF.

The genes are TRBV19 and TRBJ1-5; 7 bases are a match to TRBD1. CDR1 LNHDA and CDR2 SQIVND come from the germline V gene (reference sequence). The V and J ends lost 7 bases and 4 bases, in that order; junction bases with no gene match: 19. CDR3 length: 18 residues. CDR3 in DNA: TGTGCCAGTACCCTGACAGGGATGTTCCCCTTATTTAATCAGCCCCAGCATTTT. It codes for CASTLTGMFPLFNQPQHF.

This clonotype was detected only a few times. The genes are TRBV7-2 and TRBJ2-7; D call uncertain. With 2 bases removed from V and 0 bases from J, the gap between germline ends came to 11 bases. The CDR3 loop spans 15 amino acids. CDR1 is SGHTA, CDR2 FQGNSA, per germline. CDR3 nucleotide sequence: TGTGCCAGCAGCTTACCCGCTCCCTCCTCCTACGAGCAGTACTTC. Protein product: CASSLPAPSSYEQYF. Looking up the rest from reference TRBV7-2 and TRBJ2-7 gives the full variable domain: GAGVSQSPSNKVTEKGKDVELRCDPISGHTALYWYRQSLGQGLEFLIYFQGNSAPDKSGLPSDRFSAERTGGSVSTLTIQRTQQEDSAVYLCASSLPAPSSYEQYFGPGTRLTVT.

The table lists this clonotype with a few counts. The rearrangement links TRBV20-1 to TRBJ2-7, with 10 bases aligning to TRBD1. Germline CDR1 and CDR2: DFQATT and SNEGSKA (reference sequence). Unmatched junction bases numbered 5, after V lost 0 bases and J lost 3 bases. The CDR3 totals 15 residues. CDR3 DNA: TGCAGTGCTAGAGATGTAGGGACAGGGGTCTACGAGCAGTACTTC. It yields the protein CSARDVGTGVYEQYF.

The rearrangement uses TRBV5-1 and TRBJ2-5; a weak D match, TRBD2 (7 bases). Germline V lookup: CDR1 SGHRS, CDR2 YFSETQ. V shed 4 bases and J shed 3 bases, with 13 bases lying between them. CDR3 length: 14 residues. CDR3 region: CASSAQGREETQYF. The CDR3 region has the DNA TGCGCCAGCAGCGCCCAGGGGAGGGAAGAGACCCAGTACTTC.

The chain is built from TRBV7-3 and TRBJ1-1; 9 bases align to TRBD1. The J segment lost 3 bases and the V segment lost 4 bases, leaving 3 bases of the junction unmatched. CDR1 SGHTA and CDR2 FQGTGA come from the germline V gene. This CDR3 spans 14 amino acids. The CDR3 here is CASSSTGGDTEAFF. The CDR3 coding sequence is TGTGCCAGCAGCTCGACAGGGGGGGACACTGAAGCTTTCTTT.

The chain has TRBV2 and TRBJ2-7; the D gene is possibly TRBD2 (6 bases). Germline V lookup: CDR1 SNHLY, CDR2 FYNNEI. CDR3 length equals 15 residues. V was cut by 9 bases and J by 0 bases, with 18 bases left in between. CDR3 DNA: TGTGCCAGTAACAAGGGCGGGGTGAGCTCCTACGAGCAGTACTTC. It yields the protein CASNKGGVSSYEQYF.

This clonotype came up a few times. CDR3 coding DNA: TGCGCCAGCAGCTCAGGACAGACCACTAACTATGGCTACACCTTC. Protein: CASSSGQTTNYGYTF. V usage is TRBV5-1 and J usage is TRBJ1-2; the D gene is possibly TRBD1 (6 bases). CDR1 and CDR2 (germline): SGHRS, YFSETQ. With 3 bases removed from V and 0 bases from J, the gap between germline ends came to 12 bases. The CDR3 has 15 residues. Complete variable domain (other parts from reference TRBV5-1 and TRBJ1-2): KAGVTQTPRYLIKTRGQQVTLSCSPISGHRSVSWYQQTPGQGLQFLFEYFSETQRNKGNFPGRFSGRQFSNSRSEMNVSTLELGDSALYLCASSSGQTTNYGYTFGSGTRLTVV.

This clonotype was seen many times. This chain connects TRBV27 to TRBJ2-1, with 8 bases lining up with TRBD2. Trimming at V came to 2 bases and at J to 3 bases, leaving 0 bases not matched to a gene. The CDR3 has 14 amino acids. The germline V gene has CDR1 MNHEY and CDR2 SMNVEV (reference sequence). The CDR3 here is CASSLAGGYNEQFF. Written as DNA, the CDR3 is TGTGCCAGCAGTTTAGCGGGAGGCTACAATGAGCAGTTCTTC.

This clonotype was seen only a few times. The chain is built from TRBV12-3 or TRBV12-4 and TRBJ2-7; weak D call: TRBD2 (7 bases). V was clipped by 6 bases and J by 3 bases, with 24 bases between them. This CDR3 comprises 17 residues. CDR3 amino acids: CASSHRGSRGFNYEQYF. The CDR3 nucleotides read TGTGCCAGCAGCCATAGGGGGTCGCGGGGGTTCAACTACGAGCAGTACTTC.

The chain employs TRBV27 and TRBJ2-7; a weak D match, TRBD1 (5 bases). The germline CDR1 and CDR2 sequences are MNHEY and SMNVEV (reference sequence). The germline V and J ends were trimmed by 4 bases and 0 bases, with 13 bases remaining between them. The CDR3 is 15 amino acids. As DNA, the CDR3 is TGTGCCAGCAGTTCGAAGGGGCGTAGCTCCTACGAGCAGTACTTC. This sequence encodes CASSSKGRSSYEQYF.

In DNA, the CDR3 is TGCGCCAGCAGCATGGACGTTCTCTCTTCTTACTACGAGCAGTACTTC. Translated, it gives CASSMDVLSSYYEQYF. V gene TRBV4-3 combines with J gene TRBJ2-7; D not certain. CDR1 is LGHNA and CDR2 is YSLEER in the germline V gene. V lost 5 bases and J 3 bases, leaving 20 bases between the germline ends. The CDR3 is 16 residues long.

This clonotype showed up many times. V is TRBV7-6 and J is TRBJ2-7; D unclear. The CDR3 consists of 14 residues. Germline V lookup: CDR1 SGHVS, CDR2 FNYEAQ. V lost 1 base to trimming and J lost 4 bases, with 11 bases between them. CDR3 sequence reads: CASSLGSKPYEQYF. In DNA, the CDR3 is TGTGCCAGCAGCTTAGGCAGTAAACCTTACGAGCAGTACTTC.

V gene TRBV29-1 combines with J gene TRBJ2-1; TRBD2 might be the D (7 bases). V gave up 6 bases and J gave up 2 bases, with 14 bases separating them. The V gene's germline CDR1 is SQVTM and CDR2 ANQGSEA. The CDR3 spans 14 residues. CDR3 in DNA: TGCAGCGTCACCCCGGGGGGCCCCTACAATGAGCAGTTCTTC. Residues: CSVTPGGPYNEQFF.

The V call is TRBV9, the J call TRBJ2-3, with D unresolved. Trimming stripped 4 bases from V and 2 bases from J, with 8 bases between. This CDR3 region has 13 residues. Germline CDR1 reads SGDLS; CDR2 reads YYNGEE. In nucleotides, the CDR3 is TGTGCCAGCAGCCCAACAAACACAGATACGCAGTATTTT. This codes for CASSPTNTDTQYF.

The chain recombines TRBV7-2 with TRBJ1-1, with 8 bases identical to TRBD1. The V gene end was trimmed by 4 bases and the J gene end by 4 bases; junction bases not matched to a gene: 8. Per the germline V gene, CDR1 is SGHTA and CDR2 is FQGNSA. The CDR3 has 15 amino acids. The CDR3 region has the DNA TGTGCCAGCAGCTCCGAGGACAGGGTGGGCACTGAAGCTTTCTTT. As protein: CASSSEDRVGTEAFF.

V usage is TRBV29-1 and J usage is TRBJ2-3; the D gene is possibly TRBD2 (6 bases). V shed 2 bases and J shed 3 bases, with 9 bases lying between them. Germline-derived CDR1 and CDR2 are SQVTM and ANQGSEA. There are 13 residues in the CDR3. The CDR3 DNA sequence: TGCAGCGTTGAATCGGGAGAAACAGATACGCAGTATTTT. This encodes CSVESGETDTQYF.

To note about this clonotype: It may be a read error: a sequence one base away is much more abundant. The rearrangement joins TRBV5-1 to TRBJ1-1, with 8 nucleotides matching TRBD1. The germline gives CDR1 SGHRS, CDR2 YFSETQ. This CDR3 comprises 17 residues. The CDR3 nucleotides read TGCGCCACCAGCTTACGACAGGGGCCGTACGTCCCCACTGAAGCTTTCTTT. Residues: CATSLRQGPYVPTEAFF.

The chain combines TRBV12-5 with TRBJ1-2; the D is unclear. The V end lost 5 bases, the J end lost 7 bases, and 14 bases lay between the germline ends. Germline V gives CDR1 LGHNT, CDR2 FRNRAP. The CDR3 covers 13 residues. For the CDR3, the DNA is TGTGCTAGTGGTCAGACTAAGAAGGGTGGCTACACCTTC. It specifies CASGQTKKGGYTF.

The rearrangement joins TRBV5-1 to TRBJ2-7; D is uncertain. The germline V gene encodes CDR1 SGHRS and CDR2 YFSETQ. The CDR3 covers 13 residues. V shed 2 bases and J shed 2 bases, with 8 bases lying between them. The CDR3 loop reads CASSFTAPYEQYF. The CDR3 DNA reads as TGCGCCAGCAGCTTTACCGCGCCCTACGAGCAGTACTTC.

This clonotype was observed many times. The chain joins TRBV7-8 to TRBJ2-1; tentatively, D is TRBD1 (6 bases). The CDR3 consists of 14 residues. CDR1 and CDR2 (germline): SGHVS, FQNEAQ. Deletions cut 2 bases from V and 5 bases from J, with 10 bases between. CDR3 sequence (DNA): TGTGCCAGCAGCTTAATCCCAGGGGACAATGAGCAGTTCTTC. It specifies CASSLIPGDNEQFF.

In nucleotides, the CDR3 is TGTGCCAGCAGTCCCCACGGGGGGGGTGGAGACACTGAAGCTTTCTTT. Residues: CASSPHGGGGDTEAFF. The chain uses TRBV6-1 and TRBJ1-1; possibly TRBD1 for D (5 bases). The CDR3 is 16 amino acids. The germline V gene has CDR1 MNHNS and CDR2 SASEGT. V was cut by 5 bases and J by 3 bases, with 19 bases left in between.

This sequence joins TRBV10-2 and TRBJ2-2, with 8 nucleotides matching TRBD2. Germline V gives CDR1 WSHSY, CDR2 SAAADI. Unmatched junction bases numbered 6, after V lost 6 bases and J lost 6 bases. This CDR3 comprises 14 residues. The CDR3, as DNA: TGCGCCAGCAGGGGACTAGAAGGGGCCGGGGAGCTGTTTTTT. It translates to CASRGLEGAGELFF.

This clonotype was seen a few times. The V and J genes are TRBV4-3 and TRBJ2-3; 11 bases are shared with TRBD2. The CDR3 totals 17 residues. Germline trimming cut 3 bases from V and 4 bases from J; bases unmatched to any gene: 9. Germline V gene data show CDR1 as LGHNA and CDR2 as YSLEER. DNA for the CDR3: TGCGCCAGCAGCCATGTACGGTCACTAGCGGGAGCAGATACGCAGTATTTT. Translating gives CASSHVRSLAGADTQYF.

This clonotype was seen a few times. This chain links TRBV4-3 with TRBJ2-2; maybe TRBD2 (5 bases). The CDR3 loop spans 14 amino acids. In germline, CDR1 is LGHNA, CDR2 YSLEER. V lost 4 bases and J 2 bases, leaving 8 bases between the germline ends. This chain's CDR3 is CASSLTSNTGELFF. CDR3 bases: TGCGCCAGCAGCCTAACTAGTAACACCGGGGAGCTGTTTTTT.

The CDR3 region is CASKGRTEAFF. The CDR3 nucleotides are TGTGCCAGTAAGGGGAGGACTGAAGCTTTCTTT. This chain links TRBV19 with TRBJ1-1, with D possibly being TRBD1 (5 bases). Germline CDR1 LNHDA, CDR2 SQIVND (reference sequence). Trimming removed 7 bases from V and 5 bases from J, with 8 bases in between. This CDR3 is 11 amino acids long. Supplemented by reference TRBV19 and TRBJ1-1, the full variable domain reads DGGITQSPKYLFRKEGQNVTLSCEQNLNHDAMYWYRQDPGQGLRLIYYSQIVNDFQKGDIAEGYSVSREKKESFPLTVTSAQKNPTAFYLCASKGRTEAFFGQGTRLTVV.

This clonotype has ten or more counts. The rearrangement links TRBV5-1 to TRBJ2-3; possible D gene TRBD1, 5 bases. Looked up from germline, CDR1 is SGHRS and CDR2 is YFSETQ. V shed 1 base and J shed 1 base, with 10 bases lying between them. This CDR3 contains 15 residues. In DNA form, the CDR3 reads TGCGCCAGCAGCTTGAATGCAGGGCGCACAGATACGCAGTATTTT. It yields the protein CASSLNAGRTDTQYF.

This clonotype showed up just a few times. The chain recombines TRBV30 with TRBJ1-2; no clear D gene. The CDR3 loop spans 14 amino acids. Germline-derived CDR1 and CDR2 are GTSNPN and SVGIG (reference sequence). V lost 0 bases to trimming and J lost 4 bases, with 12 bases between them. This CDR3 reads CAWSVLSGSYGYTF. CDR3 bases: TGTGCCTGGAGTGTACTAAGTGGGAGCTATGGCTACACCTTC.

J is TRBJ2-6 and V is TRBV7-2; 7 bases are a match to TRBD2. The germline gives CDR1 SGHTA, CDR2 FQGNSA. The CDR3 has 19 residues. The trim removed 3 bases at V and 0 bases at J, leaving 11 bases unmatched. CDR3: CASSLGGVWDLSGANVLTF. In DNA form, the CDR3 reads TGTGCCAGCAGCTTGGGGGGGGTTTGGGACCTCTCTGGGGCCAACGTCCTGACTTTC.

This rearrangement joins TRBV5-4 to TRBJ1-1, with TRBD1 matching 9 bases. Germline V gives CDR1 SGHNT, CDR2 YYREEE (reference sequence). The trim removed 3 bases at V and 1 base at J, leaving 7 bases unmatched. The CDR3 runs 16 residues. The CDR3, as DNA: TGTGCCAGCAGCTCTGACAGGGGGGGGTGGAACACTGAAGCTTTCTTT. It encodes CASSSDRGGWNTEAFF.

This clonotype was seen only a few times. Here the CDR3 reads CATSDNSGAHEQFF. In DNA form, the CDR3 reads TGTGCCACCAGTGATAACTCAGGGGCACATGAGCAGTTCTTC. The chain couples TRBV24-1 to TRBJ2-1; possibly TRBD1 for D (6 bases). The CDR3 covers 14 residues. The germline V and J ends were trimmed by 3 bases and 8 bases, with 13 bases remaining between them. Germline CDR1 reads KGHDR; CDR2 reads SFDVKD.